Following are 18 T cell receptor beta chains from one sample sequenced in a study of T cell repertoires in cytomegalovirus infection. No antigen is known for these receptors. One entry per CDR3 protein results from TCRdb running MiXCR on the reads. Of approximately 770,000 distinct CDR3 sequences in the sample, 25% to 30% were seen once. The sample here was cultured CD8+ T cells from PBMCs, taken from culture after CMV antigen stimulation. These receptor sequences come from a human donor in good health (CMV status not recorded). Some clones in this sample may be carry-over from other donors' samples.

The chain joins TRBV7-9 to TRBJ2-7; D is unclear. Deletions cut 6 bases from V and 0 bases from J, with 9 bases between. The germline V gene has CDR1 SEHNR and CDR2 FQNEAQ (reference sequence). The CDR3 sequence is 13 residues long. Written as DNA, the CDR3 is TGTGCCAGCAGACAGACCCACTCCTACGAGCAGTACTTC. Amino acid sequence: CASRQTHSYEQYF. The variable domain in full, with the rest retrieved from reference TRBV7-9 and TRBJ2-7, is DTGVSQNPRHKITKRGQNVTFRCDPISEHNRLYWYRQTLGQGPEFLTYFQNEAQLEKSRLLSDRFSAERPKGSFSTLEIQRTEQGDSAMYLCASRQTHSYEQYFGPGTRLTVT.

In its sample, this clonotype was seen a few times. The chain combines TRBV6-1 with TRBJ1-4; the D gene is possibly TRBD1 (6 bases). V was trimmed by 6 bases and J by 4 bases, leaving 9 bases between them. Germline V lookup: CDR1 MNHNS, CDR2 SASEGT. This CDR3 has 13 amino acids. Here the CDR3 DNA reads TGTGCCAGCAGAGGACAGATTAATGAAAAACTGTTTTTT. Its translation is CASRGQINEKLFF.

This chain links TRBV7-2 with TRBJ1-4; 9 positions match TRBD1. The CDR3 has 16 amino acids. CDR1 is SGHTA and CDR2 is FQGNSA in the germline V gene. Unmatched junction bases numbered 11, after V lost 5 bases and J lost 7 bases. The CDR3 coding sequence is TGTGCCAGCAGCGAAGAGAAACAGGGGGCTGGTGAAAAACTGTTTTTT. Translated, it gives CASSEEKQGAGEKLFF.

The DNA of the CDR3 is TGTGCCAGCAGCCCGTCGGGGACCGAGACCCAGTACTTC. Translating it yields CASSPSGTETQYF. This rearrangement joins TRBV7-9 to TRBJ2-5; D may be TRBD1 or TRBD2 (5 bases each). Germline values: CDR1 SEHNR, CDR2 FQNEAQ (reference sequence). Trimming left V 5 bases short and J 5 bases short, with 12 bases between. The CDR3 is 13 residues long.

This clonotype was counted between two and nine times. Written as DNA, the CDR3 is TGTGCCAGCACTCCACCCTACGGTGGCACAGATACGCAGTATTTT. It encodes CASTPPYGGTDTQYF. This chain joins TRBV6-5 and TRBJ2-3; D is unclear. The CDR3 extends over 15 amino acids. With 7 bases removed from V and 1 base from J, the gap between germline ends came to 15 bases. Germline V CDR1 and CDR2: MNHEY, SVGAGI.

Of note for this clonotype: With a much larger clone just one base away, this may be a read error. The chain has TRBV7-6 and TRBJ1-6, with a tentative D call TRBD1 (6 bases). Germline loops: CDR1 SGHVS, CDR2 FNYEAQ. The length of the CDR3 is 15 residues. V was pared by 4 bases and J by 7 bases, with 14 bases between. The CDR3 region is CASSCEGGPNSPLHF. The CDR3 coding sequence is TGTGCCAGCAGCTGTGAAGGGGGACCCAATTCACCCCTCCACTTT.

The rearrangement links TRBV4-3 to TRBJ2-1; D is perhaps TRBD1 or TRBD2 (5 bases each). Looked up from germline, CDR1 is LGHNA and CDR2 is YSLEER. V gave up 4 bases and J gave up 4 bases, with 20 bases separating them. This CDR3 is 17 amino acids long. Here the CDR3 reads CASSPKAGTEDYNEQFF. CDR3 nucleotides: TGCGCCAGCAGCCCAAAAGCAGGGACGGAAGATTACAATGAGCAGTTCTTC.

The CDR3 nucleotides are TGCGCCAGCAGCCAAGATATCAGGCAGTACTTAGAGTCCCTCCACTTT. Amino acids: CASSQDIRQYLESLHF. The chain uses TRBV4-1 and TRBJ1-6; no clear D gene. CDR3 length equals 16 residues. From germline, CDR1 is MGHRA and CDR2 YSYEKL. V gave up 0 bases and J gave up 14 bases, with 20 bases separating them.

The V gene is TRBV7-8, the J gene TRBJ1-2; 7 nucleotides line up with TRBD1. The CDR3 runs 14 residues. CDR1 and CDR2 (germline): SGHVS, FQNEAQ. With 5 bases clipped from V and 2 bases from J, the junction kept 5 bases outside the gene matches. The CDR3 sequence is CASSLQGPNYGYTF. In DNA form, the CDR3 reads TGTGCCAGCAGCCTACAGGGGCCCAACTATGGCTACACCTTC.

Only a few counts were recorded for this clonotype. The chain links TRBV7-6 to TRBJ2-3; D is ambiguous. Per the germline V gene, CDR1 is SGHVS and CDR2 is FNYEAQ. Trimming left V 4 bases short and J 8 bases short, with 10 bases between. The CDR3 loop spans 12 amino acids. This CDR3 reads CASSSEQATQYF. As DNA, the CDR3 is TGTGCCAGCAGCTCCGAGCAGGCTACGCAGTATTTT.

This clonotype was picked up a small number of times. The chain combines TRBV11-2 with TRBJ1-1, with a weak D call TRBD1 (6 bases). The CDR3 spans 15 residues. Trimming pared 1 base from V and 2 bases from J, leaving 11 bases between. Germline CDR1 reads SGHAT; CDR2 reads FQNNGV. The CDR3 bases are TGTGCCAGCAGCTTAGGGCTACAGGGAAACACTGAAGCTTTCTTT. Protein sequence: CASSLGLQGNTEAFF. The entire variable domain, with the rest obtained from reference TRBV11-2 and TRBJ1-1, is as follows: EAGVAQSPRYKIIEKRQSVAFWCNPISGHATLYWYQQILGQGPKLLIQFQNNGVVDDSQLPKDRFSAERLKGVDSTLKIQPAKLEDSAVYLCASSLGLQGNTEAFFGQGTRLTVV.

DNA of the CDR3: TGTGCCAGCAGCCGTGACAGGGGTGAGCAGTTCTTC. Protein sequence: CASSRDRGEQFF. The chain recombines TRBV7-3 with TRBJ2-1; TRBD1 agrees at 8 bases. Trimming at V came to 5 bases and at J to 9 bases, leaving 3 bases not matched to a gene. This CDR3 has 12 amino acids. Germline assignment: CDR1 SGHTA and CDR2 FQGTGA.

The table lists this clonotype with a few counts. The chain couples TRBV20-1 to TRBJ2-1, with a weak D call TRBD1 (6 bases). CDR1 DFQATT and CDR2 SNEGSKA come from the germline V gene (reference sequence). The germline V and J ends were trimmed by 4 bases and 5 bases, with 24 bases remaining between them. The CDR3 extends over 17 amino acids. The DNA for the CDR3 is TGCAGTGCTACCACCTCTACCTCACAGGGACCCAACAATGAGCAGTTCTTC. Amino acids: CSATTSTSQGPNNEQFF.

The chain links TRBV11-2 to TRBJ1-1; 9 bases map to TRBD1. The CDR3 has 15 amino acids. Trimming cost V 4 bases and J 5 bases; bases outside gene matches: 8. Germline CDR1 and CDR2: SGHAT and FQNNGV. In DNA form, the CDR3 reads TGTGCCAGCAGCTCCCTTGGGACAGGGATTACTGAAGCTTTCTTT. As protein: CASSSLGTGITEAFF.

This clonotype has ten or more counts. V usage is TRBV6-5 and J usage is TRBJ1-1; D unclear. V was cut by 5 bases and J by 4 bases, with 11 bases left in between. CDR3 size: 13 residues. Germline V gene data show CDR1 as MNHEY and CDR2 as SVGAGI. The CDR3 spells CASSPHSGTEAFF. The CDR3 nucleotides are TGTGCCAGCAGTCCCCATTCGGGCACTGAAGCTTTCTTT.

This chain uses TRBV15 with TRBJ1-1, with 8 bases that match TRBD1. V was clipped by 5 bases and J by 3 bases; unmatched bases: 8. Germline assignment: CDR1 LNHNV and CDR2 YYDKDF (reference sequence). This CDR3 has 15 amino acids. The CDR3 sequence: CATSELRGPHTEAFF. The CDR3 DNA follows: TGTGCCACCAGCGAACTCAGGGGGCCTCACACTGAAGCTTTCTTT. The variable domain in full, completed from reference TRBV15 and TRBJ1-1, reads DAMVIQNPRYQVTQFGKPVTLSCSQTLNHNVMYWYQQKSSQAPKLLFHYYDKDFNNEADTPDNFQSRRPNTSFCFLDIRSPGLGDTAMYLCATSELRGPHTEAFFGQGTRLTVV.

The J gene is TRBJ2-6, the V gene TRBV2, with D perhaps TRBD1 or TRBD2 (6 bases each). Germline lookup yields CDR1 SNHLY and CDR2 FYNNEI. V lost 4 bases and J lost 2, with 21 bases in between. This CDR3 contains 19 residues. The CDR3 loop is CASSGAGHPTSAGANVLTF. The CDR3, as DNA: TGTGCCAGCAGTGGTGCGGGACATCCCACCTCAGCTGGGGCCAACGTCCTGACTTTC.

This clonotype was observed a few times. The rearrangement joins TRBV6-8 to TRBJ2-7; D gene ambiguous. Germline-derived CDR1 and CDR2 are MNHGY and SAAAGT. The length of the CDR3 is 13 residues. V was shortened by 5 bases and J by 4 bases, with 12 bases between the two germline ends. The CDR3 is CASSPSVGYEQYF. The CDR3 DNA follows: TGTGCCAGCAGTCCGTCGGTCGGATACGAGCAGTACTTC.